These 21 T cell receptor beta chains were sequenced from one sample in a study of T-cell reconstitution after alpha-beta-depleted transplantation in children. For TCRbeta, the library was prepared with unique molecular identifiers. TCRdb re-called the PCR reads through MiXCR, storing one row per CDR3 protein. The table records about 410,000 distinct CDR3 sequences, around 21% of them present only once. Specimen: PBMCs from the stem cell graft donor, collected from the stem cell graft. These receptors were obtained from a human donor who donated a stem cell graft to a child with acute myeloid leukemia.

The chain employs TRBV28 and TRBJ2-1; 8 bases agree with TRBD1. Germline-derived CDR1 and CDR2 are MDHEN and SYDVKM. The CDR3 has 13 residues. Losses at the gene ends were 5 bases for V and 15 bases for J; bases not matched to a gene: 12. CDR3 nucleotide sequence: TGTGCCAGCAGTCCCCGCCCGGACAGGGTTCCGTTCTTC. Translation: CASSPRPDRVPFF.

This clonotype was detected only a few times. The V gene is TRBV9, the J gene TRBJ2-5, with D tentatively TRBD1 (5 bases). V was clipped by 3 bases and J by 1 base, with 10 bases between them. The CDR3 consists of 14 residues. CDR1 is SGDLS, CDR2 YYNGEE, per germline. CDR3 loop: CASSERQFQETQYF. CDR3 DNA: TGTGCCAGCAGCGAACGACAGTTCCAAGAGACCCAGTACTTC.

A remark on this clonotype: In this CDR3 the conserved last residue, phenylalanine or tryptophan, is missing, so a read error is likely. In DNA, the CDR3 is TGCAGCGTTGGCAGGGGCGTCGGGTACGAGCAGTACTCC. It encodes CSVGRGVGYEQYS. The J gene is TRBJ2-7, the V gene TRBV29-1, with a possible D match to TRBD1 (6 bases). V lost 4 bases, J lost 4 bases, and 14 bases lay in between. Germline CDR1 is SQVTM and CDR2 is ANQGSEA. The CDR3 loop spans 13 amino acids.

This clonotype was seen only a few times. The gene calls are TRBV5-5 and TRBJ2-7, with 8 positions matching TRBD2. Germline CDR1 is SGHKS and CDR2 is YYEKEE (reference sequence). The CDR3 is 14 amino acids. J was trimmed by 6 bases and V by 4 bases; bases with no gene match: 9. The CDR3: CASSPQTSAVEQYF. In DNA form, the CDR3 reads TGTGCCAGCAGCCCCCAGACTAGCGCAGTCGAGCAGTACTTC.

CDR3 sequence (DNA): TGTGCCAGCAGCTCCCTGACTAGCGGGATGTCCTACAATGAGCAGTTCTTC. Its translation: CASSSLTSGMSYNEQFF. J is TRBJ2-1 and V is TRBV7-6, with 11 bases that match TRBD2. The CDR3 has 17 amino acids. The germline V gene has CDR1 SGHVS and CDR2 FNYEAQ. V lost 4 bases, J lost 1 base, and 6 bases stayed unmatched.

The chain is built from TRBV4-1 and TRBJ1-2; 8 bases line up with TRBD1. Germline CDR1 is MGHRA and CDR2 is YSYEKL. CDR3 size: 16 residues. Unmatched junction bases numbered 9, after V lost 0 bases and J lost 6 bases. The CDR3 nucleotides read TGCGCCAGCAGCCAAGAGATCAGGGGGCGAGAGGATGGCTACACCTTC. Its protein is CASSQEIRGREDGYTF.

The CDR3 loop is CASSAGRDTGELFF. The CDR3 DNA reads as TGTGCCAGCAGTGCAGGACGCGACACCGGGGAGCTGTTTTTT. The chain is built from TRBV25-1 and TRBJ2-2; D is ambiguous. V lost 4 bases to trimming and J lost 3 bases, with 9 bases between them. The CDR3 is made up of 14 amino acids. Looked up from germline, CDR1 is MGHDK and CDR2 is SYGVNS.

In this sample, this clonotype turned up a few times. The chain links TRBV7-8 to TRBJ1-5, with 11 bases fitting TRBD1. The ends lost 5 bases at V and 4 bases at J; junction bases unmatched: 4. The CDR3 extends over 15 amino acids. Germline CDR1 and CDR2: SGHVS and FQNEAQ. This chain's CDR3 is CASSGGTGGNQPQHF. In DNA form, the CDR3 reads TGTGCCAGCAGCGGCGGGACAGGGGGGAATCAGCCCCAGCATTTT.

The CDR3 loop reads CASSGEKGSGEQYF. In nucleotides, the CDR3 is TGTGCCAGCAGTGGTGAGAAAGGTTCGGGCGAGCAGTACTTC. The chain uses TRBV25-1 and TRBJ2-7; D is ambiguous. This CDR3 region has 14 residues. Deletions cut 4 bases from V and 6 bases from J, with 16 bases between. The germline CDR1 and CDR2 sequences are MGHDK and SYGVNS.

This clonotype occurred a few times. The gene calls are TRBV11-2 and TRBJ2-1; TRBD2 aligns across 7 bases. Germline values: CDR1 SGHAT, CDR2 FQNNGV. J was trimmed by 4 bases and V by 5 bases; bases with no gene match: 8. The CDR3 spans 15 residues. The DNA for the CDR3 is TGTGCCAGCAGCCGCGGGGAGGGAGCTTACAATGAGCAGTTCTTC. This gives the protein CASSRGEGAYNEQFF.

The rearrangement links TRBV29-1 to TRBJ2-5; 9 bases align to TRBD1. The V gene's germline CDR1 is SQVTM and CDR2 ANQGSEA. This CDR3 region has 13 residues. Trimming at V came to 7 bases and at J to 4 bases, leaving 7 bases not matched to a gene. Here the CDR3 reads CSAGQGRGETQYF. The CDR3 nucleotides are TGCAGCGCCGGACAGGGGCGGGGAGAGACCCAGTACTTC.

The V gene is TRBV10-3, the J gene TRBJ2-3; TRBD2 aligns across 7 bases. The CDR3 is 14 amino acids. Germline V gene sequence: CDR1 ENHRY, CDR2 SYGVKD. The trim removed 6 bases at V and 0 bases at J, leaving 3 bases unmatched. The CDR3: CAIRERESTDTQYF. For the CDR3, the DNA is TGTGCCATCAGGGAGCGGGAAAGCACAGATACGCAGTATTTT.

The J gene is TRBJ2-1, the V gene TRBV5-1, with D possibly being TRBD2 (6 bases). Per the germline V gene, CDR1 is SGHRS and CDR2 is YFSETQ. The germline V and J ends were trimmed by 0 bases and 9 bases, with 16 bases remaining between them. The CDR3 has 15 amino acids. Written as DNA, the CDR3 is TGCGCCAGCAGCTTGGCCCAAGTTGGAGGGGTTGAGCAGTTCTTC. Protein: CASSLAQVGGVEQFF. Combining the CDR3 with reference TRBV5-1 and TRBJ2-1 gives the whole variable domain KAGVTQTPRYLIKTRGQQVTLSCSPISGHRSVSWYQQTPGQGLQFLFEYFSETQRNKGNFPGRFSGRQFSNSRSEMNVSTLELGDSALYLCASSLAQVGGVEQFFGPGTRLTVL.

This clonotype was seen a handful of times. The chain joins TRBV20-1 to TRBJ2-5; a weak D match, TRBD2 (7 bases). V gave up 3 bases and J gave up 4 bases, with 15 bases separating them. This CDR3 is built from 14 residues. Germline CDR1 is DFQATT and CDR2 is SNEGSKA (reference sequence). The CDR3 DNA follows: TGCAGTGCTAGTGGGGGAGGGGGGGGAGAGACCCAGTACTTC. Its protein is CSASGGGGGETQYF.

The rearrangement joins TRBV7-2 to TRBJ1-1; D is unclear. The CDR3 length is 15 residues. In germline, CDR1 is SGHTA, CDR2 FQGNSA. The germline V and J ends were trimmed by 1 base and 5 bases, with 14 bases remaining between them. The CDR3 loop reads CASSLGGDVWTEAFF. Here the CDR3 DNA reads TGTGCCAGCAGCTTAGGGGGAGACGTATGGACTGAAGCTTTCTTT.

As DNA, the CDR3 is TGTGCCAGCAGACCTTACGGGCGGCGTTCGGGGGAGACCCAGTACTTC. This translates into CASRPYGRRSGETQYF. The chain recombines TRBV28 with TRBJ2-5; weak D call: TRBD2 (5 bases). CDR1 and CDR2 (germline): MDHEN, SYDVKM. V was shortened by 6 bases and J by 5 bases, with 22 bases between the two germline ends. The CDR3 has 16 amino acids.

The V call is TRBV7-8, the J call TRBJ1-1, with D possibly TRBD1 on 6 matching bases. Trimming removed 6 bases at V and 2 bases at J, with 16 bases between. This CDR3 spans 15 amino acids. Germline V gene data show CDR1 as SGHVS and CDR2 as FQNEAQ. The CDR3 DNA sequence: TGTGCCAGCAGGAATCAACAGGGCCCTAACACTGAAGCTTTCTTT. Translation gives CASRNQQGPNTEAFF.

J is TRBJ1-2 and V is TRBV20-1; the D is unclear. CDR3 size: 11 residues. Germline CDR1 DFQATT, CDR2 SNEGSKA (reference sequence). The V and J ends lost 0 bases and 3 bases respectively, with 2 bases between them. As DNA, the CDR3 is TGCAGTGCTAGAGATCACTATGGCTACACCTTC. Encoded protein: CSARDHYGYTF.

This clonotype came up a few times. The gene calls are TRBV5-4 and TRBJ2-1; 9 positions agree with TRBD1. CDR1 and CDR2 from the germline V gene are SGHNT and YYREEE (reference sequence). The CDR3 sequence is 15 residues long. After removal of 1 base from V and 7 bases from J, the junction contained 6 bases not matched to a gene. The CDR3 DNA reads as TGTGCCAGCAGCTTGCCCCCCGGGACAGGGAATGAGCAGTTCTTC. Its protein product is CASSLPPGTGNEQFF.

The chain recombines TRBV5-1 with TRBJ2-3; no reliable D call. V gave up 1 base and J gave up 0 bases, with 6 bases separating them. Germline V gene sequence: CDR1 SGHRS, CDR2 YFSETQ. CDR3 size: 14 residues. CDR3 residues: CASSLWRSTDTQYF. The CDR3 DNA follows: TGCGCCAGCAGCTTGTGGCGAAGCACAGATACGCAGTATTTT.

The chain is built from TRBV15 and TRBJ2-7; D may correspond to TRBD1 or TRBD2 (5 bases each). Germline V gene data show CDR1 as LNHNV and CDR2 as YYDKDF (reference sequence). Trimming shortened V by 3 bases and J by 2 bases, and 14 bases separated the two germline ends. This CDR3 comprises 15 residues. CDR3 in DNA: TGTGCCACCAGCAGTAGCCGTCAGGGACCCTACGAGCAGTACTTC. Its protein product is CATSSSRQGPYEQYF.